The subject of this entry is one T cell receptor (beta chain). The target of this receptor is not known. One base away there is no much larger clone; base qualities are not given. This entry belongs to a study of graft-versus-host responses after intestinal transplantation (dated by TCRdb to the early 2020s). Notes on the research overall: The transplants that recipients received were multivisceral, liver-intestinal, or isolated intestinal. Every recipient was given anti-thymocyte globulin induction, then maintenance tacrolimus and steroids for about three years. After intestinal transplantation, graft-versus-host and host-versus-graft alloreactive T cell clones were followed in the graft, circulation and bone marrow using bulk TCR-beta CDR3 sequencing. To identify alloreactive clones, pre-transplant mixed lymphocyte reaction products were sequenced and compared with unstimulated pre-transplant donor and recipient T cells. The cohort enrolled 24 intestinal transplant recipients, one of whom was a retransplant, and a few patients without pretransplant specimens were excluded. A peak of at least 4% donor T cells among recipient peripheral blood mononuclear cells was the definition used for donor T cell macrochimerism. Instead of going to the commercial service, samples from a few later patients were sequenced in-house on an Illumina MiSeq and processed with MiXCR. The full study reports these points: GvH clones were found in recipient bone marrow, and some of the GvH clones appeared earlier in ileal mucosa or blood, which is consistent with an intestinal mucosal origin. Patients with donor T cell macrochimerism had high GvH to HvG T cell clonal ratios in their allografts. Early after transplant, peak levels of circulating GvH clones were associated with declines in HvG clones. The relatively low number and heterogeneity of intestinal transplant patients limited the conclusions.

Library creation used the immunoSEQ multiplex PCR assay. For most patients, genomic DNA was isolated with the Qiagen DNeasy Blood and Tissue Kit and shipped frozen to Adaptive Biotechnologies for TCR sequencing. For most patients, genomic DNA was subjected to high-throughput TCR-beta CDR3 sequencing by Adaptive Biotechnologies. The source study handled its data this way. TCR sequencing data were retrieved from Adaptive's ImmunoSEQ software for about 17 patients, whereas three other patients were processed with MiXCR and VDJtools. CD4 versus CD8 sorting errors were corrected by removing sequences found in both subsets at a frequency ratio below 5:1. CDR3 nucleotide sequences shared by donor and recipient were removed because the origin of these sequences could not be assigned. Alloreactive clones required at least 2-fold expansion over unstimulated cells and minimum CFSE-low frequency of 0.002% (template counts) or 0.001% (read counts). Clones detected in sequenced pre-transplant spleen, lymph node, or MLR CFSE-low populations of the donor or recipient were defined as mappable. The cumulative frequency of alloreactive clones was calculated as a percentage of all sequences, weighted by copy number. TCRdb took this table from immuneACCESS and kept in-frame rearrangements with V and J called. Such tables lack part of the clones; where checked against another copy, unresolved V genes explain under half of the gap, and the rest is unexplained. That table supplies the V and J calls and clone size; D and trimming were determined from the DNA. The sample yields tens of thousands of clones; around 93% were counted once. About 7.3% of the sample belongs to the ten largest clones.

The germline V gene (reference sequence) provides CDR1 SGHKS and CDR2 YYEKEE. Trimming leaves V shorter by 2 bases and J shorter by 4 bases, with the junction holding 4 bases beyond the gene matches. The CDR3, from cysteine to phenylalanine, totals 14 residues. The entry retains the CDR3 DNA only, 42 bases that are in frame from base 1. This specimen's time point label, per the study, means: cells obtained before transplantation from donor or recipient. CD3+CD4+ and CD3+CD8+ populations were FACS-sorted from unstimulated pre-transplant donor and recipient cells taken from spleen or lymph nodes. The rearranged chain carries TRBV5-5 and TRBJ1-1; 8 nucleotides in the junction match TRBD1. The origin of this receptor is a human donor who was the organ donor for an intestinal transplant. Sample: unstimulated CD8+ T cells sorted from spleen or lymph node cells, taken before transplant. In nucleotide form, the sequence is TGTGCCAGCAGCTTCGACAGGGGTGGCACTGAAGCTTTCTTT. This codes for CASSFDRGGTEAFF.